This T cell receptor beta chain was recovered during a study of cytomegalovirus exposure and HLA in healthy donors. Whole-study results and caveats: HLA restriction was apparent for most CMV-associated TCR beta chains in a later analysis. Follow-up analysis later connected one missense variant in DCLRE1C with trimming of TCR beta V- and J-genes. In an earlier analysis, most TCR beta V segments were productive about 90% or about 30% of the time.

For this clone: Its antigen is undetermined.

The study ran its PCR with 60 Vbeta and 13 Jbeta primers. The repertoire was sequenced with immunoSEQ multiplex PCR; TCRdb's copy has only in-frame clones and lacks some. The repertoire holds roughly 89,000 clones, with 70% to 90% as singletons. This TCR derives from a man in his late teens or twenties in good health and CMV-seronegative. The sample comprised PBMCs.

CDR3 loop: CAWIRGQGARGSNSPLHF. CDR3 DNA sequence: TGTGCCTGGATTCGAGGACAGGGGGCGCGGGGTTCTAATTCACCCCTCCACTTT. The V call is TRBV30, the J call TRBJ1-6; 11 bases match TRBD1. The germline V gene encodes CDR1 GTSNPN and CDR2 SVGIG (reference sequence). The CDR3 length is 18 residues. Losses at the gene ends were 4 bases for V and 6 bases for J; bases not matched to a gene: 14.